The 5 T cell receptor beta chains listed next were all sequenced from one sample in a study of patients and donors after allogeneic stem cell transplantation. TCRdb reprocessed the RT-PCR reads with MiXCR, giving one entry per CDR3 protein. The table has 400,000 to 500,000 distinct CDR3 sequences, roughly 17% seen once. Sequencing was performed on blood, either unsorted or a sorted T cell fraction (not recorded which). These TCRs come from a human donor who was either an allogeneic HSCT recipient or a stem cell or donor lymphocyte infusion donor (not recorded which). It is not recorded whose cells these are; they may come from a transplant donor.

V is TRBV29-1 and J is TRBJ1-1; 9 nucleotides align to TRBD1. V lost 6 bases to trimming and J lost 6 bases; unmatched junction nucleotides: 8. This CDR3 is built from 13 residues. CDR1 is SQVTM and CDR2 is ANQGSEA in the germline V gene. Here the CDR3 DNA reads TGCAGCGTGAACAGGGGGCAAGTCGCTGAAGCTTTCTTT. Translation gives CSVNRGQVAEAFF. Filled out from reference TRBV29-1 and TRBJ1-1, the complete variable domain reads SAVISQKPSRDICQRGTSLTIQCQVDSQVTMMFWYRQQPGQSLTLIATANQGSEATYESGFVIDKFPISRPNLTFSTLTVSNMSPEDSSIYLCSVNRGQVAEAFFGQGTRLTVV.

This clonotype was recorded a few times. This rearrangement joins TRBV4-1 to TRBJ2-7; unclear D gene. Germline assignment: CDR1 MGHRA and CDR2 YSYEKL. The CDR3 length is 11 residues. The V end lost 2 bases, the J end lost 3 bases, and 2 bases lay between the germline ends. This CDR3 is CASSQFYEQYF. The CDR3 DNA is TGCGCCAGCAGCCAATTCTACGAGCAGTACTTC.

Only a few counts were recorded for this clonotype. The V and J genes are TRBV15 and TRBJ1-5; a weak D match, TRBD1 (5 bases). Between the trimmed V and J ends, which lost 2 bases and 5 bases, there was a span of 16 bases. The CDR3 has 16 residues. CDR1 and CDR2 (germline): LNHNV, YYDKDF (reference sequence). The CDR3 reads CATSRTSKGPDQPQHF. The CDR3, as DNA: TGTGCCACCAGCAGAACCTCTAAGGGGCCTGATCAGCCCCAGCATTTT.

This clonotype showed up just a few times. The V and J genes are TRBV29-1 and TRBJ1-2, with 12 bases fitting TRBD1. The ends lost 6 bases at V and 4 bases at J; junction bases unmatched: 9. The CDR3 extends over 15 amino acids. Germline CDR1 and CDR2: SQVTM and ANQGSEA. The CDR3 nucleotides are TGCAGCGTAGCGACCGGGACAGGGGGCGGCTATGGCTACACCTTC. It is translated as CSVATGTGGGYGYTF.

The chain couples TRBV5-6 to TRBJ2-7; D is undetermined. V was clipped by 2 bases and J by 2 bases, with 11 bases between them. This CDR3 spans 14 amino acids. The germline V gene has CDR1 SGHDT and CDR2 YYEEEE. The CDR3: CASSLNAATYEQYF. The CDR3 DNA reads TGTGCCAGCAGCTTAAACGCGGCAACCTACGAGCAGTACTTC.